The 25 T cell receptor beta chains reported below all come from one sample, sequenced in a study of human thymus T cells. Repertoires were generated with immunoSEQ multiplex PCR, while TCRdb's copy carries only in-frame clones and drops some. The table lists 40,000 to 55,000 clones, about 93% of them singletons. The source material was blood. The receptors shown here come from a boy younger than two with a congenital heart defect but otherwise immunologically healthy.

This clone has a single count. The V gene is TRBV29-1, the J gene TRBJ1-1; 7 nucleotides line up with TRBD1. Germline lookup yields CDR1 SQVTM and CDR2 ANQGSEA. V lost 7 bases to trimming and J lost 0 bases; unmatched junction nucleotides: 2. The CDR3 is 12 amino acids. The CDR3 protein is CSGGQMNTEAFF. CDR3 DNA sequence: TGCAGCGGGGGACAGATGAACACTGAAGCTTTCTTT.

This clone was seen once. This chain joins TRBV11-2 and TRBJ1-3; no reliable D call. The CDR3 is 15 residues long. Germline V gives CDR1 SGHAT, CDR2 FQNNGV. V dropped 5 bases and J dropped 4 bases, with 15 bases sitting between them. The DNA for the CDR3 is TGTGCCAGCAGCCCTACTCGGGGTTCAGGAAACACCATATATTTT. Translated, it gives CASSPTRGSGNTIYF.

This chain links TRBV4-3 with TRBJ1-2, with 9 bases matching TRBD1. This CDR3 has 15 residues. From germline, CDR1 is LGHNA and CDR2 YSLEER. The trim removed 3 bases at V and 0 bases at J, leaving 2 bases unmatched. The CDR3: CASSHGTGPNYGYTF. CDR3 in DNA: TGCGCCAGCAGCCACGGGACAGGGCCTAACTATGGCTACACCTTC.

In its sample, this clone was seen once. The chain's CDR3 is CASSWGGGKGIYGYTF. The CDR3 DNA is TGTGCCAGCAGTTGGGGGGGCGGTAAAGGGATTTATGGCTACACCTTC. The chain combines TRBV6-5 with TRBJ1-2; a weak D match, TRBD1 (6 bases). Germline CDR1 and CDR2: MNHEY and SVGAGI. Deletions cut 4 bases from V and 5 bases from J, with 20 bases between. The CDR3 length is 16 residues.

The chain links TRBV7-3 to TRBJ2-1; unclear D gene. Between the trimmed V and J ends, which lost 5 bases and 4 bases, there was a span of 15 bases. CDR1 SGHTA and CDR2 FQGTGA come from the germline V gene. The CDR3 contains 15 residues. In DNA, the CDR3 is TGTGCCAGCAGCCGTGACCCCGCCCTTTACAATGAGCAGTTCTTC. Translating it yields CASSRDPALYNEQFF.

The genes are TRBV5-1 and TRBJ1-1, with TRBD1 identical over 8 bases. There are 14 residues in the CDR3. The junction had 6 bases not matched to a gene; V was cut back by 4 bases and J by 4 bases. Germline V gives CDR1 SGHRS, CDR2 YFSETQ. The CDR3 is CASSAGQGSTEAFF. DNA for the CDR3: TGCGCCAGCAGCGCCGGACAGGGTAGCACTGAAGCTTTCTTT.

This chain joins TRBV13 and TRBJ2-1; no reliable D call. The CDR3 has 12 residues. Trimming pared 8 bases from V and 4 bases from J, leaving 9 bases between. Germline V gene data show CDR1 as PRHDT and CDR2 as FYEKMQ (reference sequence). The CDR3 coding sequence is TGTGCCAGCGCTAGACCATACAATGAGCAGTTCTTC. It is translated as CASARPYNEQFF.

This clone was counted only a few times. V gene TRBV2 combines with J gene TRBJ2-7, with 8 bases matching TRBD2. The junction had 0 bases not matched to a gene; V was cut back by 1 base and J by 1 base. Germline V gene data show CDR1 as SNHLY and CDR2 as FYNNEI. The CDR3 has 14 amino acids. CDR3 DNA: TGTGCCAGCAGTGAAGGACTAGCGTCCTACGAGCAGTACTTC. It codes for CASSEGLASYEQYF.

V gene TRBV19 combines with J gene TRBJ1-1; D uncertain. V was shortened by 10 bases and J by 4 bases, with 13 bases between the two germline ends. Germline V CDR1 and CDR2: LNHDA, SQIVND (reference sequence). The CDR3 is made up of 12 amino acids. CDR3 sequence: CATGRQSTEAFF. The CDR3 region has the DNA TGTGCCACCGGCCGGCAGAGCACTGAAGCTTTCTTT.

The chain uses TRBV4-2 and TRBJ2-1; 15 bases are shared with TRBD2. J lost 7 bases, V lost 2 bases, and 3 bases had no gene match. The CDR3 covers 16 residues. Germline V gives CDR1 LGHNA, CDR2 YNFKEQ. CDR3 coding DNA: TGTGCCAGCAGCCAATGGACTAGCGGGGGGGTAAATGAGCAGTTCTTC. Protein product: CASSQWTSGGVNEQFF.

The chain is built from TRBV7-9 and TRBJ2-6, with TRBD1 matching 7 bases. The CDR3 covers 18 residues. Germline CDR1 and CDR2: SEHNR and FQNEAQ (reference sequence). V trimming: 2 bases; J trimming: 0 bases; junction bases outside the gene matches: 7. CDR3 sequence: CASSLLLGQDSGANVLTF. The CDR3 DNA sequence: TGTGCCAGCAGCTTACTACTTGGACAGGACTCTGGGGCCAACGTCCTGACTTTC.

This CDR3 reads CASSLGFSTDTQYF. In DNA form, the CDR3 reads TGTGCCAGCAGCTTAGGCTTTAGCACAGATACGCAGTATTTT. The V and J genes are TRBV13 and TRBJ2-3; D not certain. V dropped 0 bases and J dropped 0 bases, with 4 bases sitting between them. Germline V CDR1 and CDR2: PRHDT, FYEKMQ (reference sequence). The CDR3 is 14 amino acids.

The V gene is TRBV11-2, the J gene TRBJ1-4; no firm D call. Trimming shortened V by 4 bases and J by 0 bases, and 3 bases separated the two germline ends. The germline gives CDR1 SGHAT, CDR2 FQNNGV. The CDR3 spans 13 residues. The CDR3: CASSSSTNEKLFF. The CDR3 coding sequence is TGTGCCAGCAGCTCCTCAACTAATGAAAAACTGTTTTTT.

Only one count was recorded for this clone. V gene TRBV6-5 combines with J gene TRBJ2-5, with 7 bases identical to TRBD2. This CDR3 contains 15 residues. The germline V gene has CDR1 MNHEY and CDR2 SVGAGI. The ends lost 1 base at V and 6 bases at J; junction bases unmatched: 8. The CDR3 bases are TGTGCCAGCAGTTACTTGGAAAGCGGGGAAAAGACCCAGTACTTC. This sequence encodes CASSYLESGEKTQYF.

V is TRBV18 and J is TRBJ2-5; D may match TRBD1 or TRBD2 (5 bases each). CDR3 length: 15 amino acids. Germline CDR1 and CDR2: KGHSH and LQKENI. V shed 4 bases and J shed 1 base, with 13 bases lying between them. The CDR3 loop reads CASSLAGAIQETQYF. DNA for the CDR3: TGTGCCAGCTCACTGGCCGGGGCGATCCAAGAGACCCAGTACTTC.

The chain employs TRBV28 and TRBJ2-5; TRBD2 agrees at 8 bases. This CDR3 spans 16 amino acids. J was trimmed by 6 bases and V by 5 bases; bases with no gene match: 14. Germline assignment: CDR1 MDHEN and CDR2 SYDVKM. CDR3 nucleotide sequence: TGTGCCAGCAGTGACCCAACGGGGGGGGGCCTCCAGACCCAGTACTTC. The encoded protein is CASSDPTGGGLQTQYF.

CDR3 nucleotides: TGCGCCAGCAGCTTGCTAGCGGGGGAGCAGTACTTC. This gives the protein CASSLLAGEQYF. The chain combines TRBV5-1 with TRBJ2-7, with TRBD2 matching over 9 bases. J lost 7 bases, V lost 1 base, and 0 bases had no gene match. This CDR3 has 12 residues. Germline V gives CDR1 SGHRS, CDR2 YFSETQ. The variable domain in full, with the rest retrieved from reference TRBV5-1 and TRBJ2-7, is KAGVTQTPRYLIKTRGQQVTLSCSPISGHRSVSWYQQTPGQGLQFLFEYFSETQRNKGNFPGRFSGRQFSNSRSEMNVSTLELGDSALYLCASSLLAGEQYFGPGTRLTVT.

A single count supports this clone. This sequence joins TRBV9 and TRBJ2-1; 8 nucleotides line up with TRBD2. Trimming at V came to 6 bases and at J to 2 bases, leaving 7 bases not matched to a gene. The CDR3 has 15 amino acids. CDR1 and CDR2 from the germline V gene are SGDLS and YYNGEE. CDR3 loop: CASTNSGEAYNEQFF. CDR3 coding DNA: TGTGCCAGCACTAATAGCGGGGAGGCCTACAATGAGCAGTTCTTC.

This chain links TRBV4-2 with TRBJ2-1; TRBD2 matches 11 bases. V was pared by 1 base and J by 7 bases, with 6 bases of the junction left unmatched. This CDR3 is 16 amino acids long. Looked up from germline, CDR1 is LGHNA and CDR2 is YNFKEQ. The CDR3 region is CASSQGASGGHNEQFF. The CDR3 coding sequence is TGTGCCAGCAGCCAAGGTGCTAGCGGGGGGCATAATGAGCAGTTCTTC.

The chain couples TRBV5-4 to TRBJ2-5; 7 nucleotides match TRBD1. Germline-derived CDR1 and CDR2 are SGHNT and YYREEE (reference sequence). The CDR3 loop spans 14 amino acids. V lost 0 bases, J lost 2 bases, and 1 base stayed unmatched. CDR3 coding DNA: TGTGCCAGCAGCTTGGGACAGGGACAAGAGACCCAGTACTTC. Its protein product is CASSLGQGQETQYF.

This chain uses TRBV20-1 with TRBJ2-5; D possibly matches TRBD1 or TRBD2 (5 bases each). The length of the CDR3 is 11 residues. V was shortened by 5 bases and J by 8 bases, with 12 bases between the two germline ends. From germline, CDR1 is DFQATT and CDR2 SNEGSKA (reference sequence). Written as DNA, the CDR3 is TGCAGTGCTCCCGGGACCGCCACCCAGTACTTC. Its protein is CSAPGTATQYF.

V usage is TRBV11-3 and J usage is TRBJ1-1; TRBD1 matches at 9 bases. Germline CDR1 SGHNT, CDR2 YENEEA. The junction had 7 bases not matched to a gene; V was cut back by 1 base and J by 1 base. The CDR3 loop spans 17 amino acids. The CDR3 DNA sequence: TGTGCCAGCAGCTTAGGTACACAGGGGGCCCAGAACACTGAAGCTTTCTTT. Translating gives CASSLGTQGAQNTEAFF. The full variable domain, with the rest looked up from reference TRBV11-3 and TRBJ1-1, is EAGVVQSPRYKIIEKKQPVAFWCNPISGHNTLYWYLQNLGQGPELLIRYENEEAVDDSQLPKDRFSAERLKGVDSTLKIQPAELGDSAVYLCASSLGTQGAQNTEAFFGQGTRLTVV.

The chain is built from TRBV28 and TRBJ2-1; TRBD1 matches at 7 bases. V lost 5 bases and J lost 4; bases outside the gene matches: 11. The CDR3 runs 16 residues. Looked up from germline, CDR1 is MDHEN and CDR2 is SYDVKM. For the CDR3, the DNA is TGTGCCAGCAGTACCGACAGGGAGATGGGATACAATGAGCAGTTCTTC. Translation gives CASSTDREMGYNEQFF. Filled out from reference TRBV28 and TRBJ2-1, the complete variable domain reads DVKVTQSSRYLVKRTGEKVFLECVQDMDHENMFWYRQDPGLGLRLIYFSYDVKMKEKGDIPEGYSVSREKKERFSLILESASTNQTSMYLCASSTDREMGYNEQFFGPGTRLTVL.

The chain recombines TRBV5-1 with TRBJ2-7, with TRBD1 matching over 11 bases. Germline V lookup: CDR1 SGHRS, CDR2 YFSETQ. The CDR3 is made up of 14 amino acids. J lost 5 bases, V lost 4 bases, and 5 bases had no gene match. This chain's CDR3 is CASSPGQGGDEQYF. The CDR3 DNA is TGCGCCAGCAGCCCGGGACAGGGGGGCGACGAGCAGTACTTC.

This chain links TRBV10-3 with TRBJ1-2, with TRBD1 matching 11 bases. This CDR3 is built from 15 residues. Germline values: CDR1 ENHRY, CDR2 SYGVKD. The J segment lost 0 bases and the V segment lost 4 bases, leaving 1 base of the junction unmatched. In DNA, the CDR3 is TGTGCCATCAGTGTGGGACAGGGGGCTAACTATGGCTACACCTTC. Its translation is CAISVGQGANYGYTF.